This T cell receptor (beta chain) comes out of a study of T cells in Graves' hyperthyroidism and ophthalmopathy (dated by TCRdb to between 2019 and 2020). For the wider study: To identify TCR V-J signatures that set the groups apart, the researchers used a discovery cohort of about a hundred patients, made up of 43 with Graves' ophthalmopathy and 57 with stable Graves' hyperthyroidism. The 75 to 100 discovery patients were randomly split 7:3 into training and test sets. The paper describes TCR Vbeta CDR3 sequencing of some 130 peripheral blood samples, made up of roughly 40 ophthalmopathy patients, some 76 hyperthyroidism patients and some 17 progressor patients. Whether ophthalmopathy could be predicted prospectively was tested in an independent validation cohort made up of about 18 hyperthyroidism patients plus 17 patients who later progressed to ophthalmopathy. Following sampling, methimazole starting at 30 mg daily was given to hyperthyroidism patients, and high-dose intravenous methylprednisolone was given to ophthalmopathy patients. In more than five Graves' hyperthyroidism patients, the study also compared T-cell repertoires from thyroid tissue with T-cell repertoires from blood.

The CDR3 spans 15 residues, counting both ends. The only DNA kept is the CDR3, 45 bases in frame from the first base. The germline V gene (reference sequence) provides CDR1 MNHNY and CDR2 SVGAGI. V and J are trimmed by 6 bases and 3 bases, and the gene matches miss 8 bases of the junction. Stable Graves' hyperthyroidism was defined as no progression to ophthalmopathy during 18 months of follow-up. Hyperthyroidism patients were newly diagnosed, had a disease duration of under 2 months, and were aged 18 to 65 years. Patients with uncontrolled infections, other autoimmune diseases, pregnancy or lactation were excluded. Diagnoses were established on the basis of clinical symptoms, serum thyroxine and TRAb, thyroid ultrasound, and orbital computed tomography. Total RNA was extracted with Trizol reagent, and quality was checked on an Agilent 2100 Bioanalyzer. The study at large found these results: In validation, the model predicted progression to ophthalmopathy a median of roughly six months before onset, with about 64% sensitivity and around 76% specificity. Sample size was not statistically predetermined, and blinding of investigators to group allocation was not performed. A 13 V-J signature model separated ophthalmopathy from stable hyperthyroidism, with approximately 87% sensitivity and about 81% specificity in cross-validation and 80%/75% in testing. Most expanded thyroid clonotypes (frequency above 0.001) were also detected in blood, suggesting blood repertoires may reflect thyroid immune responses.

Details on this clonotype: No antigen is known for it. Given a much more abundant clone one base away, this may be a read error. The CDR3 ends on some other residue instead of the conserved phenylalanine or tryptophan, so this is likely a read error.

TCR beta CDR3 regions were amplified from RNA transcripts. A first-round RT-PCR of the TCR CDR3 used the HTBI primer set with the Qiagen OneStep RT-PCR kit. A second multiplex PCR round built the libraries, followed by size selection and purification. Sequencing of the libraries was done on an Illumina HiSeq2000 using paired-end 100 bp reads. Under the source paper's analysis protocol: SOAPnuke was used to process the raw data, throwing out any read that contained adapters or uncalled bases, had a mean Phred below 15, or lacked an exact constant-primer or identifier match. COPE v1.2.5 was used to merge high-quality paired reads, and clonotypes were defined as unique nucleotide sequences. MiTCR v1.1 was used to align clonotypes to the IMGT TRBV, TRBD and TRBJ reference segments. The analysis was restricted to V-J combinations with a frequency above 0.0001, which together covered 98% to 99.2% of the repertoires. A TCS score was defined as the ratio between F50 (clonal expansion) and ExV (chaos), using BLOSUM62-based TCRdist between CDR3 peptides within each V-J. Welch's t-statistics and random forest reduced approximately 520 V-J features to some 14, which were used in a naive Bayes classifier (R e1071). The Morisita-Horn index was used to measure how similar the thyroid and blood repertoires were. TCRdb reanalyzed the raw reads on its own, using fastp at Q25 for trimming and MiXCR for clone calling, and kept in-frame beta chains. Every entry covers one CDR3 protein and lists the most common genes and DNA from its rows. The V and J calls and clone size are TCRdb's, not the authors'. The sample profile shows a few hundred thousand distinct CDR3 sequences; 46% of them were found once. Jointly, the top ten make up about 7.8% of the sample.

Material: peripheral blood or thyroid tissue (not recorded which). The source of this sequence is a young woman with Graves' hyperthyroidism. The V gene is TRBV6-6 and the J gene is TRBJ1-3; TRBD1 matches 7 bases in the middle. The CDR3 region: CASSVGTVGGNTIYS. In nucleotides, the sequence is TGTGCCAGCAGCGTCGGGACAGTTGGTGGAAACACCATATATTCT.